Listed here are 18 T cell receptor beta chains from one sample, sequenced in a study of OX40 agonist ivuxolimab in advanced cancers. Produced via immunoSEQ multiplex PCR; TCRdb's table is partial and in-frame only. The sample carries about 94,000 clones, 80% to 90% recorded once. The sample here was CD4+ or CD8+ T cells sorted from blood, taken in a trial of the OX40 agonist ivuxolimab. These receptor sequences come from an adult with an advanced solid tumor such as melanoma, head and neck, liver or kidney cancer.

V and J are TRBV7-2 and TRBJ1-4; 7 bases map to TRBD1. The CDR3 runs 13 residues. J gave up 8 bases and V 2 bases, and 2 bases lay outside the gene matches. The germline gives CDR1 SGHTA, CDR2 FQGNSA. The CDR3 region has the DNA TGTGCCAGCAGCTTAAACAGGGGCGAAAAACTGTTTTTT. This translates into CASSLNRGEKLFF.

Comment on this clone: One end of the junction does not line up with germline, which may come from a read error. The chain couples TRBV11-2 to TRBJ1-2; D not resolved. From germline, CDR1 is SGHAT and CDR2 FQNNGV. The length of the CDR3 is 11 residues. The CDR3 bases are TGTGCCAGCAGCTCACGAAATGGCTACATCTTC. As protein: CASSSRNGYIF.

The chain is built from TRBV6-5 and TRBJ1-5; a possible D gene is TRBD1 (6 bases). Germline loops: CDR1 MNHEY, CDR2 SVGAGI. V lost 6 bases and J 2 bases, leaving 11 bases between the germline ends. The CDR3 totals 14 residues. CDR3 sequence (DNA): TGTGCCAGCAGAGAGTCAGGGGGCAATCAGCCCCAGCATTTT. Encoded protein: CASRESGGNQPQHF.

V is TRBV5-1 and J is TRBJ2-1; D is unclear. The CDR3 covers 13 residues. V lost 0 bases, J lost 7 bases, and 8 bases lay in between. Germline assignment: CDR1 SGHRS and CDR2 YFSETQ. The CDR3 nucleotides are TGCGCCAGCAGCTTGGCCCTCGGAAATGAGCAGTTCTTC. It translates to CASSLALGNEQFF.

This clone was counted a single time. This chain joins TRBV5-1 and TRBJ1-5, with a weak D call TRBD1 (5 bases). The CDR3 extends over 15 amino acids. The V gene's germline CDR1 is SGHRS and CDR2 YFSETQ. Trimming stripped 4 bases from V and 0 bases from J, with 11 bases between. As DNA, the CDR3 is TGCGCCAGCAGCCTAACAGGCGATAGCAATCAGCCCCAGCATTTT. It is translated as CASSLTGDSNQPQHF.

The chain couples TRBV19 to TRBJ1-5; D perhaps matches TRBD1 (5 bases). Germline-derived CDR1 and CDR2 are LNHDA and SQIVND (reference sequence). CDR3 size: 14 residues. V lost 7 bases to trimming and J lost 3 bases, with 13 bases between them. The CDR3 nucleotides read TGTGCCAGTACATTGGGGCACAACAATCAGCCCCAGCATTTT. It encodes CASTLGHNNQPQHF.

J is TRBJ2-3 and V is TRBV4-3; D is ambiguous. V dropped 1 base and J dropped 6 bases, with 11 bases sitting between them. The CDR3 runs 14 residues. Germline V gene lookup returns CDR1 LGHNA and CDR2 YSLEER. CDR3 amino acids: CASSQGRELDTQYF. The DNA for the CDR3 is TGCGCCAGCAGCCAAGGGCGCGAATTGGATACGCAGTATTTT.

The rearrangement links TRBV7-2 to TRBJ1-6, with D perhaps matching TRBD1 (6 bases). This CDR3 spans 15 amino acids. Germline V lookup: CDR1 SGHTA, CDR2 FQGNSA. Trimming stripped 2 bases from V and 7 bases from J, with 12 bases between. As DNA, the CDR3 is TGTGCCAGCAGCTTACAGGGGCAGGGCAATTCACCCCTCCACTTT. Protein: CASSLQGQGNSPLHF.

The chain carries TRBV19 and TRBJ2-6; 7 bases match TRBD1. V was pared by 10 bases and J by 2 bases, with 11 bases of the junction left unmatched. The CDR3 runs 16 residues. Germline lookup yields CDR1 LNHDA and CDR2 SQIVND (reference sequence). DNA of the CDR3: TGTGCCACCCGGGACAGAGTACGAACTGGGGCCAACGTCCTGACTTTC. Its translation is CATRDRVRTGANVLTF.

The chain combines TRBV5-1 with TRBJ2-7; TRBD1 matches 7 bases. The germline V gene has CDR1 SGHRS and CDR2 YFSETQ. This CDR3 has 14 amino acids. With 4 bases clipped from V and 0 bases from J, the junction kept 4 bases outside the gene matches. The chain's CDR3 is CASSLRQGSYEQYF. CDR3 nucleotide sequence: TGCGCCAGCAGCCTGCGACAGGGCTCCTACGAGCAGTACTTC. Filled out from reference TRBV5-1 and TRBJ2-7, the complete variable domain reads KAGVTQTPRYLIKTRGQQVTLSCSPISGHRSVSWYQQTPGQGLQFLFEYFSETQRNKGNFPGRFSGRQFSNSRSEMNVSTLELGDSALYLCASSLRQGSYEQYFGPGTRLTVT.

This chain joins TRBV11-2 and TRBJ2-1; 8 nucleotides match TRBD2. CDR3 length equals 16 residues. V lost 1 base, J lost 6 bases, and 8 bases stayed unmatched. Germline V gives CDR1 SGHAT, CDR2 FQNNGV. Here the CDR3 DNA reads TGTGCCAGCAGCTTAGGAGTTCAAGCGGGGGTCAATGAGCAGTTCTTC. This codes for CASSLGVQAGVNEQFF. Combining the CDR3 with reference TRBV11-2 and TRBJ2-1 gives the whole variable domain EAGVAQSPRYKIIEKRQSVAFWCNPISGHATLYWYQQILGQGPKLLIQFQNNGVVDDSQLPKDRFSAERLKGVDSTLKIQPAKLEDSAVYLCASSLGVQAGVNEQFFGPGTRLTVL.

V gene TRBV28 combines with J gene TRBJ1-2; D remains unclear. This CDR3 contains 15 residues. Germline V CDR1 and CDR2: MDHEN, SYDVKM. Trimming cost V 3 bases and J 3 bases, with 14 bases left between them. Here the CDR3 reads CASSFRHSLDYGYTF. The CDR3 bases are TGTGCCAGCAGTTTCCGGCACTCGTTGGACTATGGCTACACCTTC.

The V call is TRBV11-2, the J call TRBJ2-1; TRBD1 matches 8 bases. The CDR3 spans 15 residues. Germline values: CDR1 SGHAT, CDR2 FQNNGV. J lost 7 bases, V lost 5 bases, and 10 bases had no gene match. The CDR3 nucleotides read TGTGCCAGCAGCCTCCGACAGGGGTTTCAGAATGAGCAGTTCTTC. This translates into CASSLRQGFQNEQFF.

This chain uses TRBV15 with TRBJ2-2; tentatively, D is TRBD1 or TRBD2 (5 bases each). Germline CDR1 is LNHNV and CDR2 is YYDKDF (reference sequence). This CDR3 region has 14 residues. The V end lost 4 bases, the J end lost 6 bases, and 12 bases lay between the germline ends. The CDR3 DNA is TGTGCCACCAGCACGGGGCAGGCGGCCGGGGAGCTGTTTTTT. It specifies CATSTGQAAGELFF.

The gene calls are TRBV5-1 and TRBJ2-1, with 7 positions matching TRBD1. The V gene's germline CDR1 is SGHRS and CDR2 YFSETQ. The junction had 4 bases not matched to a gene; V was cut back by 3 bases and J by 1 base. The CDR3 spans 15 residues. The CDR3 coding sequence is TGCGCCAGCAGCTCACAGGGGACGTCCTACAATGAGCAGTTCTTC. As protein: CASSSQGTSYNEQFF.

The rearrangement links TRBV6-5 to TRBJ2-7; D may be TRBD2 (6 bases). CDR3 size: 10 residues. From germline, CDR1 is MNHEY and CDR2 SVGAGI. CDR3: CATAGLEQYF. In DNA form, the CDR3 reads TGTGCTACGGCGGGGCTCGAGCAGTACTTC.

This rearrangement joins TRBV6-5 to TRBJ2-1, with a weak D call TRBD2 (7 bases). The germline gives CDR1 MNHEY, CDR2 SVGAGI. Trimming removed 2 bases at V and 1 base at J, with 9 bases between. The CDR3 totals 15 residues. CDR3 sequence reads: CASSYKGGSYNEQFF. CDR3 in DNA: TGTGCCAGCAGTTACAAGGGGGGGTCCTACAATGAGCAGTTCTTC.

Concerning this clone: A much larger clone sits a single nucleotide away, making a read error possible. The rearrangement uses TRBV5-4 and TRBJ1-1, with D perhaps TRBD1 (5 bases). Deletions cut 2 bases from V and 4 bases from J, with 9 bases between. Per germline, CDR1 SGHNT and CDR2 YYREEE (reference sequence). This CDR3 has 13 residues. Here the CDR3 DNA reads TGTGCCAGCAGCTTTGCGGGGGGCACTGAAGCTTTCTTT. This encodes CASSFAGGTEAFF. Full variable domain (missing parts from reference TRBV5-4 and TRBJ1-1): ETGVTQSPTHLIKTRGQQVTLRCSSQSGHNTVSWYQQALGQGPQFIFQYYREEENGRGNFPPRFSGLQFPNYSSELNVNALELDDSALYLCASSFAGGTEAFFGQGTRLTVV.